One sample yielded the 5 T cell receptor beta chains listed below, sequenced in a study of identical twins. TCRdb used MiXCR to reprocess the 5' RACE reads, holding one entry per CDR3 protein. The sample shows 1.5 million or so distinct CDR3 sequences, about 30% of them seen only once. The sequencing input was cord blood. These receptors came from a newborn girl in good health.

Notes on this clonotype: An end of the junction differs from the germline gene, which may be a read error. This rearrangement joins TRBV7-9 to TRBJ2-7; D uncertain. Germline V gene sequence: CDR1 SEHNR, CDR2 FQNEAQ (reference sequence). There are 12 residues in the CDR3. CDR3 DNA sequence: TGTGTCAGCAGCCTTTCGACTTACGAGCAGTACTTC. This encodes CVSSLSTYEQYF.

This clonotype was detected only a few times. This chain links TRBV6-1 with TRBJ1-5, with TRBD1 matching 7 bases. This CDR3 contains 16 residues. V dropped 2 bases and J dropped 0; count of bases not matched to a gene: 4. Per germline, CDR1 MNHNS and CDR2 SASEGT. The CDR3 loop is CASSEWTGYSNQPQHF. The CDR3 DNA reads TGTGCCAGCAGTGAATGGACAGGTTATAGCAATCAGCCCCAGCATTTT.

In this sample, this clonotype turned up a few times. This chain joins TRBV29-1 and TRBJ2-5; weak D call: TRBD1 (5 bases). The CDR3 is made up of 13 amino acids. V was clipped by 6 bases and J by 11 bases, with 22 bases between them. Germline lookup yields CDR1 SQVTM and CDR2 ANQGSEA. CDR3 DNA: TGCAGCGTGACGACAGCCATGAGAAATGAGCAGTACTTC. Translation: CSVTTAMRNEQYF.

This clonotype was counted only a few times. This sequence joins TRBV18 and TRBJ2-5, with 9 bases that match TRBD2. The germline gives CDR1 KGHSH, CDR2 LQKENI. This CDR3 is 15 amino acids long. V lost 2 bases, J lost 2 bases, and 3 bases stayed unmatched. CDR3 in DNA: TGTGCCAGCTCACCAGCGGGAGGGGTTCAAGAGACCCAGTACTTC. Protein sequence: CASSPAGGVQETQYF.

The genes are TRBV27 and TRBJ2-7; 8 nucleotides line up with TRBD1. CDR1 and CDR2 from the germline V gene are MNHEY and SMNVEV (reference sequence). Trimming removed 2 bases from V and 2 bases from J; junction bases left unmatched: 8. The CDR3 is 16 residues long. CDR3 bases: TGTGCCAGCAGTTTAAGCAGACAGGGGAGCCCCTACGAGCAGTACTTC. Translation gives CASSLSRQGSPYEQYF.